The following is a T cell receptor beta chain sequence with its context. Its binding antigen is unknown. Per-nucleotide qualities are absent, and no much larger clonotype sits a single base away. This record belongs to a study of blood T cell repertoires in COVID-19 (TCRdb year 2020). Broadly, across the study: Samples covering the acute and convalescent phases of COVID-19 were provided by collaborators in the United States, Italy and Spain. The material from the prospective study consisted of cDNA or gDNA derived from T cells, B-cell-depleted T cells, or PBMCs. The dataset comprised deeply sampled blood TCRbeta repertoires from subjects exposed to, actively infected with, or recovered from COVID-19. The repertoires were made available in a free public database intended to serve as a resource for research on the immune response to SARS-CoV-2. The samples were drawn from two sources: the first 160 participants of the ongoing ImmuneRACE study, and 950 to 1,500 subjects contributed by 6 global collaborators. Nearly every sample came with metadata listing a de-identified subject ID, COVID-19 status, age in years and sex. Where available, HLA class I and class II types were taken from metadata supplied by the sample provider and were not determined by assay-based typing. Here is what the overall study found, with its caveats: The amount of clinical and demographic metadata varied by source and participant and was provided uncurated.

The junction shows trimming of 4 bases on V and 5 bases on J, and the gene matches do not reach 10 bases of it. The CDR1 and CDR2 encoded by the germline V gene are KGHDR and SFDVKD. Including the terminal cysteine and phenylalanine, the CDR3 comprises 16 residues. The CDR3 DNA has 48 bases and is translated from base 1. Each collaborating institution followed its own protocols to collect whole blood in K2EDTA tubes. For TCRbeta analysis, collaborators shipped samples in one of three forms: frozen whole blood, isolated PBMCs, or DNA extracted from either of those sample types. TCRbeta CDR3 regions were amplified from genomic DNA using the immunoSEQ Assay, a bias-controlled multiplex PCR. The authors' pipeline ran thus. Within the assay, amplification of reference gene primers was used to estimate how many nucleated cells each sample contained. To quantify the absolute abundance of each unique TCRbeta CDR3 rearrangement, sequence reads were collapsed and filtered. For each sample, productive Simpson clonality was calculated as the square root of Simpson's diversity index over productive rearrangements. Entries here come from immuneACCESS through TCRdb and include only in-frame sequences with V and J called. Some clones fail to appear in such tables; in the studies checked, an unresolved V gene covers under half of the shortfall, and the cause of the remainder is unknown. The V and J calls and the clone size are those of that table, but D and trimming were determined from the DNA. This sample gives around 45,000 clones in total; approximately 80% of them show up just once. About a quarter of the sample rests with the top ten.

The specimen sequenced was peripheral blood. This TCR was sampled from a woman between 55 and 75 years old with acute or convalescent COVID-19. This chain is built from TRBV24-1 and TRBJ2-1, with 7 bases in between that match TRBD1. The CDR3 protein: CATSDSGTATDNEQFF. The DNA is as follows: TGTGCCACCAGTGACTCCGGGACAGCAACCGACAATGAGCAGTTCTTC.